Listed here is a single T cell receptor (beta chain). This CDR3 is 15 amino acids long. After removal of 3 bases from V and 6 bases from J, the junction contained 10 bases not matched to a gene. CDR1 is SGHAT and CDR2 is FQNNGV in the germline V gene. This entry is derived from a study of blood T cell repertoires in COVID-19. At the level of the study: Samples taken during acute and convalescent COVID-19 were collected in the United States, Italy and Spain. PBMCs, B-cell-depleted T cells, or T cells were the source of the cDNA or gDNA that made up the material.

As handled by the study authors: Nucleated cell number was recorded as an estimate derived from reference gene primer amplification. Some clones are missing from TCRdb's copy, which holds only in-frame ones; the method was immunoSEQ multiplex PCR. V and J calls and clone size come straight from that table; D and trimming were deduced from the DNA. The data hold approximately 250,000 clones, with around four fifths observed a single time. The sequence was collected from a man aged 60-69 years who had recovered from COVID-19. The sample taken for sequencing was peripheral blood. This chain connects TRBV11-2 to TRBJ2-7, with 8 bases that match TRBD1. The CDR3 sequence is CASSFVARGRGEQYF. DNA of the CDR3: TGTGCCAGCAGCTTCGTAGCCAGGGGGCGCGGCGAGCAGTACTTC. Supplemented by reference TRBV11-2 and TRBJ2-7, the full variable domain reads EAGVAQSPRYKIIEKRQSVAFWCNPISGHATLYWYQQILGQGPKLLIQFQNNGVVDDSQLPKDRFSAERLKGVDSTLKIQPAKLEDSAVYLCASSFVARGRGEQYFGPGTRLTVT.